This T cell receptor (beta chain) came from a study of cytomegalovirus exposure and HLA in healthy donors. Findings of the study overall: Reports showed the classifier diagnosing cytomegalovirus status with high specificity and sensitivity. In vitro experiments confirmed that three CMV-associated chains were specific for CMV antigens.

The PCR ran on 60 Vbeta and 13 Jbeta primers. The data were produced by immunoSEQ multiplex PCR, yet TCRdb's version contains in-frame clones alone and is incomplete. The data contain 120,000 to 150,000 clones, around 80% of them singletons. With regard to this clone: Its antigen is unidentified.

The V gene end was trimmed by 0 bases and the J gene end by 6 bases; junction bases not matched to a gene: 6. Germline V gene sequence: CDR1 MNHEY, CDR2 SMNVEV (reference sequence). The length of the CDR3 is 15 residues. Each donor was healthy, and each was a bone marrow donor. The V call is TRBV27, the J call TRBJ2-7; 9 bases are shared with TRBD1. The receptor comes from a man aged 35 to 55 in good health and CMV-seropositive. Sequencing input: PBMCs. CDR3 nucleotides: TGTGCCAGCAGTTTATCGGAGACAGGGGGAGGCGAGCAGTACTTC. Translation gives CASSLSETGGGEQYF.